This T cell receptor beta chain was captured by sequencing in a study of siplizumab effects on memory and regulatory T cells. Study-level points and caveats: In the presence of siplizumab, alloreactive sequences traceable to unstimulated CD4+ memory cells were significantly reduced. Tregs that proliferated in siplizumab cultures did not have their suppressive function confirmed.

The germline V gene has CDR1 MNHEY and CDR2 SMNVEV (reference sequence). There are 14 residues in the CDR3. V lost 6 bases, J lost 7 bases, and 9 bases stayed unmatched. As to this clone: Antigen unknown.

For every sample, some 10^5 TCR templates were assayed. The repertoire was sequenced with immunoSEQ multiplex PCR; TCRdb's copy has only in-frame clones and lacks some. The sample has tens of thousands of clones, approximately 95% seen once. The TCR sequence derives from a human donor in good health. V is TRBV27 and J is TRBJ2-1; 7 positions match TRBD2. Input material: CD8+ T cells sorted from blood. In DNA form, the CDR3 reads TGTGCCAGCAGCCCATGGCGGGAGAGAAATGAGCAGTTCTTC. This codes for CASSPWRERNEQFF.